A single sample is the source of the 9 T cell receptor beta chains below, sequenced in a study of immune evolution from preneoplasia to lung adenocarcinoma. This table comes from immunoSEQ multiplex PCR, and its TCRdb copy is limited to in-frame clones, with some not included. The sample shows tens of thousands of clones, more than 60% of them seen only once. The sample was FFPE invasive lung adenocarcinoma tissue. All receptors come from a person aged 55-75 years with lung adenocarcinoma.

The CDR3 region has the DNA TGTGCCAGCAGCGTAGGAGGGACTAGTCTGAACGAGCAGTACTTC. Residues: CASSVGGTSLNEQYF. The genes are TRBV9 and TRBJ2-7; 8 bases match TRBD2. Germline V gives CDR1 SGDLS, CDR2 YYNGEE. The junction had 7 bases not matched to a gene; V was cut back by 0 bases and J by 5 bases. CDR3 length: 15 residues.

J is TRBJ2-7 and V is TRBV28, with a possible D match to TRBD1 (6 bases). There are 13 residues in the CDR3. V was cut by 5 bases and J by 0 bases, with 8 bases left in between. Per the germline V gene, CDR1 is MDHEN and CDR2 is SYDVKM. The CDR3 region has the DNA TGTGCCAGCAGTGACAGGAGCTCCTACGAGCAGTACTTC. Translating it yields CASSDRSSYEQYF.

The rearrangement joins TRBV30 to TRBJ1-5, with TRBD1 identical over 7 bases. CDR1 and CDR2 (germline): GTSNPN, SVGIG (reference sequence). With 3 bases clipped from V and 7 bases from J, the junction kept 6 bases outside the gene matches. The CDR3 extends over 13 amino acids. The CDR3 sequence: CAWSPDRAQPQHF. CDR3 coding DNA: TGTGCCTGGAGCCCCGACAGGGCCCAGCCCCAGCATTTT.

As DNA, the CDR3 is TGCAGTGCAGGAGAGGACGAGCAGTACTTC. Protein product: CSAGEDEQYF. The V gene is TRBV20-1, the J gene TRBJ2-7; D is undetermined. This CDR3 is built from 10 residues. The germline V gene has CDR1 DFQATT and CDR2 SNEGSKA (reference sequence). V was clipped by 6 bases and J by 5 bases, with 8 bases between them.

The chain uses TRBV28 and TRBJ2-7, with TRBD2 as a possible D gene (6 bases). This CDR3 comprises 17 residues. The V end lost 3 bases, the J end lost 0 bases, and 18 bases lay between the germline ends. The germline gives CDR1 MDHEN, CDR2 SYDVKM. In DNA, the CDR3 is TGTGCCAGCAGTTTTCACTTAGCGGATACGAGCTCCTACGAGCAGTACTTC. Protein: CASSFHLADTSSYEQYF.

This chain joins TRBV19 and TRBJ1-2; TRBD1 matches at 10 bases. This CDR3 is 16 amino acids long. Per germline, CDR1 LNHDA and CDR2 SQIVND (reference sequence). Trimming at V came to 4 bases and at J to 3 bases, leaving 8 bases not matched to a gene. The CDR3 region is CASSTLPGQGHYGYTF. The CDR3, as DNA: TGTGCCAGTAGTACCCTACCGGGACAGGGGCACTATGGCTACACCTTC. The full variable domain, in which reference TRBV19 and TRBJ1-2 provide the parts outside the CDR3, is DGGITQSPKYLFRKEGQNVTLSCEQNLNHDAMYWYRQDPGQGLRLIYYSQIVNDFQKGDIAEGYSVSREKKESFPLTVTSAQKNPTAFYLCASSTLPGQGHYGYTFGSGTRLTVV.

This chain joins TRBV5-1 and TRBJ2-7; D is uncertain. CDR3 length: 11 residues. Germline V gene data show CDR1 as SGHRS and CDR2 as YFSETQ. With 4 bases removed from V and 5 bases from J, the gap between germline ends came to 7 bases. The CDR3 sequence: CASSQADEQYF. The CDR3 bases are TGCGCCAGCAGCCAGGCAGACGAGCAGTACTTC.

This clone has a handful of counts. This sequence joins TRBV28 and TRBJ1-5; no reliable D call. The germline CDR1 and CDR2 sequences are MDHEN and SYDVKM. V lost 8 bases, J lost 10 bases, and 9 bases lay in between. CDR3 length: 10 amino acids. In DNA, the CDR3 is TGTGCCAGCGGAAGTCGACCCCAGCATTTT. This sequence encodes CASGSRPQHF.

The chain joins TRBV12-5 to TRBJ1-3, with D possibly matching TRBD1 (5 bases). There are 17 residues in the CDR3. The V end was cut by 7 bases, the J end by 0 bases, with 19 bases between. The germline gives CDR1 LGHNT, CDR2 FRNRAP. The CDR3 loop is CASDGLSQAYSGNTIYF. The CDR3 DNA reads TGTGCTAGTGACGGGTTGTCACAGGCCTACTCTGGAAACACCATATATTTT.